The 21 T cell receptor beta chains given below trace back to one sample, sequenced in a study of blood T cells in healthy people across ages. For the second PCR, which ran for about 7 to 11 cycles, a sample-barcoded 5' primer and a J-beta primer mix were used. One entry per CDR3 protein results from TCRdb running MiXCR on the 5' RACE reads. The sample yields approximately 1.5 million distinct CDR3 sequences, roughly 32% seen once. Sequenced: blood. Receptor source: a woman in her twenties or thirties in good health.

The V call is TRBV14, the J call TRBJ2-1, with D possibly being TRBD1 or TRBD2 (5 bases each). Germline lookup yields CDR1 SGHDN and CDR2 FVKESK. This CDR3 contains 17 residues. V was pared by 5 bases and J by 0 bases, with 17 bases between. The CDR3 is CASSYTLGTSSYNEQFF. In nucleotides, the CDR3 is TGTGCCAGCAGCTATACCTTAGGGACGAGCTCCTACAATGAGCAGTTCTTC.

This clonotype was observed a few times. The rearrangement uses TRBV7-9 and TRBJ1-2; D remains ambiguous. This CDR3 region has 16 residues. Germline V gives CDR1 SEHNR, CDR2 FQNEAQ (reference sequence). Trimming stripped 0 bases from V and 4 bases from J, with 15 bases between. This CDR3 reads CASSLAMSENIYGYTF. DNA of the CDR3: TGTGCCAGCAGCTTAGCGATGTCCGAAAACATCTATGGCTACACCTTC.

This clonotype was seen a few times. The chain joins TRBV6-1 to TRBJ2-7; no definite D call. There are 14 residues in the CDR3. Trimming left V 6 bases short and J 4 bases short, with 16 bases between. Germline V lookup: CDR1 MNHNS, CDR2 SASEGT. The CDR3 is CASSLTPETYEQYF. DNA for the CDR3: TGTGCCAGCAGCTTGACCCCGGAGACGTACGAGCAGTACTTC.

In its sample, this clonotype was seen a few times. The J gene is TRBJ2-5, the V gene TRBV20-1, with 8 bases that match TRBD2. The J call is doubtful: the DNA matches TRBJ2-7 better. Germline lookup yields CDR1 DFQATT and CDR2 SNEGSKA (reference sequence). This CDR3 is built from 14 residues. The CDR3 coding sequence is TGCAGTGCTGCGGGGGCTAGCGGGTCGTACGAGCAGTACTTC. Amino acids: CSAAGASGSYEQYF.

The table lists this clonotype with a few counts. This chain connects TRBV7-6 to TRBJ2-3; unclear D gene. V lost 5 bases, J lost 5 bases, and 5 bases lay in between. Germline V CDR1 and CDR2: SGHVS, FNYEAQ. This CDR3 has 11 amino acids. Written as DNA, the CDR3 is TGTGCCAGCAGCGTAAAAGATACGCAGTATTTT. Protein: CASSVKDTQYF.

The sample holds a few counts of this clonotype. The CDR3 DNA is TGTGCCAGCAGCTTAGGTACAGGTGTTGCCTACGAGCAGTACTTC. It specifies CASSLGTGVAYEQYF. This chain uses TRBV7-9 with TRBJ2-7; perhaps TRBD1 as D (5 bases). The ends were cut back, 1 base at V and 2 bases at J, with 12 bases in the middle. The CDR3 is 15 residues long. CDR1 and CDR2 (germline): SEHNR, FQNEAQ (reference sequence).

This chain uses TRBV5-1 with TRBJ2-4; perhaps TRBD2 as D (6 bases). The better agreement between TRBJ2-7 and the DNA end casts doubt on the J call. The CDR3 has 14 residues. Germline V gene lookup returns CDR1 SGHRS and CDR2 YFSETQ. The CDR3 loop is CASGLGRGAYEQYF. CDR3 sequence (DNA): TGCGCCAGCGGTTTGGGGCGGGGAGCCTACGAGCAGTACTTC.

This clonotype was observed a few times. The V gene is TRBV14, the J gene TRBJ2-7; D is unclear. Trimming took 0 bases from V and 9 from J, leaving 12 bases between them. In germline, CDR1 is SGHDN, CDR2 FVKESK. This CDR3 spans 13 amino acids. CDR3 residues: CASSQEQVVGQYF. The CDR3 DNA reads as TGTGCCAGCAGCCAAGAGCAGGTTGTGGGGCAGTACTTC.

The V and J genes are TRBV9 and TRBJ2-2; D remains unclear. Germline V gene lookup returns CDR1 SGDLS and CDR2 YYNGEE. The CDR3 has 17 amino acids. V was pared by 0 bases and J by 0 bases, with 12 bases between. In DNA, the CDR3 is TGTGCCAGCAGCGTAGTCGGAGAATTTACGAACACCGGGGAGCTGTTTTTT. Its translation is CASSVVGEFTNTGELFF.

This clonotype has only a few counts. The chain has TRBV6-1 and TRBJ2-1; weak D call: TRBD2 (5 bases). Germline CDR1 reads MNHNS; CDR2 reads SASEGT. Trimming stripped 2 bases from V and 8 bases from J, with 10 bases between. CDR3 length: 13 amino acids. CDR3 coding DNA: TGTGCCAGCAGTGAACCCCCGGAGGATGAGCAGTTCTTC. Its protein is CASSEPPEDEQFF.

A single count supports this clonotype. The chain has TRBV4-1 and TRBJ2-3; 9 nucleotides agree with TRBD1. The CDR3 consists of 13 residues. Trimming cost V 3 bases and J 9 bases; bases outside gene matches: 4. In germline, CDR1 is MGHRA, CDR2 YSYEKL. The CDR3: CASSQWTGDTQYF. For the CDR3, the DNA is TGCGCCAGCAGCCAGTGGACAGGGGACACGCAGTATTTT.

V usage is TRBV12-3 or TRBV12-4 and J usage is TRBJ2-3, with 11 bases fitting TRBD2. Losses at the gene ends were 6 bases for V and 2 bases for J; bases not matched to a gene: 7. The CDR3 covers 16 residues. The CDR3 DNA reads as TGTGCCAGCAGCATTAGCGGGAGGGAGTCCACAGATACGCAGTATTTT. Translated: CASSISGRESTDTQYF.

The rearrangement uses TRBV27 and TRBJ2-1, with unresolved D. CDR1 and CDR2 from the germline V gene are MNHEY and SMNVEV (reference sequence). This CDR3 spans 13 amino acids. Trimming removed 6 bases at V and 7 bases at J, with 13 bases between. CDR3 sequence reads: CASSYGSKNEQFF. The CDR3 coding sequence is TGTGCCAGCAGCTATGGCAGTAAAAATGAGCAGTTCTTC.

A remark on this clonotype: A much bigger clone sits one base away, suggesting this may be a read error. The chain uses TRBV15 and TRBJ2-7; D possibly corresponds to TRBD2 (7 bases). Germline lookup yields CDR1 LNHNV and CDR2 YYDKDF (reference sequence). The CDR3 sequence is 17 residues long. V was pared by 0 bases and J by 1 base, with 16 bases between. The CDR3 sequence: CATSREGAAGHSYEQYF. The CDR3 DNA reads as TGTGCCACCAGCAGAGAAGGGGCAGCGGGACATTCCTACGAGCAGTACTTC.

The chain recombines TRBV5-5 with TRBJ2-1; 7 nucleotides agree with TRBD1. With 3 bases clipped from V and 4 bases from J, the junction kept 10 bases outside the gene matches. The CDR3 runs 16 residues. The germline CDR1 and CDR2 sequences are SGHKS and YYEKEE (reference sequence). As DNA, the CDR3 is TGTGCCAGCAGCTCCCGACAGGGTGTTTCGTACAATGAGCAGTTCTTC. This translates into CASSSRQGVSYNEQFF.

This chain links TRBV30 with TRBJ1-5; D gene unclear. Germline-derived CDR1 and CDR2 are GTSNPN and SVGIG (reference sequence). The length of the CDR3 is 14 residues. V lost 7 bases to trimming and J lost 4 bases, with 17 bases between them. The CDR3 region is CASSRGEKNQPQHF. The DNA for the CDR3 is TGTGCCTCCTCACGGGGAGAGAAGAATCAGCCCCAGCATTTT.

This clonotype was seen ten or more times. The V call is TRBV6-1, the J call TRBJ1-5; D is unclear. Per the germline V gene, CDR1 is MNHNS and CDR2 is SASEGT. The CDR3 totals 10 residues. The V end was cut by 6 bases, the J end by 5 bases, with 2 bases between. The CDR3 loop reads CASSYQPQHF. The CDR3 DNA sequence: TGTGCCAGCAGCTATCAGCCCCAGCATTTT.

The chain is built from TRBV28 and TRBJ1-2, with 7 bases aligning to TRBD1. The CDR3 extends over 15 amino acids. Looked up from germline, CDR1 is MDHEN and CDR2 is SYDVKM. After removal of 8 bases from V and 7 bases from J, the junction contained 16 bases not matched to a gene. Here the CDR3 DNA reads TGTGCCAGCTCTGGGCAGGGGGGGTCCGTCGGTGGCTACACCTTC. Amino acids: CASSGQGGSVGGYTF.

This rearrangement joins TRBV12-3 or TRBV12-4 to TRBJ2-3; no clear D gene. With 10 bases removed from V and 4 bases from J, the gap between germline ends came to 9 bases. The CDR3 runs to 11 residues. This chain's CDR3 is CATKGSDTQYF. In DNA form, the CDR3 reads TGTGCCACCAAGGGATCAGATACGCAGTATTTT.

This clonotype occurred a few times. V is TRBV10-3 and J is TRBJ2-2; the match to TRBD1 covers 7 bases. CDR3 size: 12 residues. CDR1 ENHRY and CDR2 SYGVKD come from the germline V gene. The CDR3 DNA reads TGTGGCACAGGGGCGAACACCGGGGAGCTGTTTTTT. This encodes CGTGANTGELFF.

The CDR3 nucleotides are TGTGCCAGCAGCCCCATAGCCCGAGGAGCCCAGTACTTC. This sequence encodes CASSPIARGAQYF. The chain links TRBV7-3 to TRBJ2-7, with D uncertain. Trimming took off 5 bases at V and 10 bases at J, with 18 bases between the two ends. Germline values: CDR1 SGHTA, CDR2 FQGTGA. CDR3 length: 13 amino acids. The variable domain in full, completed from reference TRBV7-3 and TRBJ2-7, reads GAGVSQTPSNKVTEKGKYVELRCDPISGHTALYWYRQSLGQGPEFLIYFQGTGAADDSGLPNDRFFAVRPEGSVSTLKIQRTERGDSAVYLCASSPIARGAQYFGPGTRLTVT.